The 18 T cell receptor beta chains below all came from one sample that was sequenced in a study of cytomegalovirus exposure and HLA in healthy donors. PCR was performed using 60 Vbeta and 13 Jbeta primers. Produced via immunoSEQ multiplex PCR; TCRdb's table is partial and in-frame only. The table lists around 140,000 clones. Sequences were obtained from PBMCs. The source is a male donor in good health and CMV-seronegative.

The V and J genes are TRBV6-5 and TRBJ1-5, with D uncertain. Trimming took 4 bases from V and 2 from J, leaving 9 bases between them. The CDR3 extends over 14 amino acids. Per the germline V gene, CDR1 is MNHEY and CDR2 is SVGAGI. The CDR3 DNA sequence: TGTGCCAGCAGTTTGGTTCAGGGCAATCAGCCCCAGCATTTT. This encodes CASSLVQGNQPQHF.

This rearrangement joins TRBV6-5 to TRBJ2-5; 11 bases are a match to TRBD2. The J call may be in error: the DNA end matches TRBJ2-7 better. The CDR3 runs 15 residues. The germline V gene encodes CDR1 MNHEY and CDR2 SVGAGI. The CDR3 bases are TGTGCCAGCAGGTATACTAGCGGGGGAACCTACGAGCAGTACTTC. It codes for CASRYTSGGTYEQYF.

The rearrangement links TRBV2 to TRBJ1-1; D is ambiguous. The germline gives CDR1 SNHLY, CDR2 FYNNEI. CDR3 size: 15 residues. V gave up 5 bases and J gave up 0 bases, with 13 bases separating them. DNA for the CDR3: TGTGCCAGCAGTCGGGCGGGGAGAATGAACACTGAAGCTTTCTTT. As protein: CASSRAGRMNTEAFF.

The chain has TRBV19 and TRBJ1-5, with TRBD1 matching over 7 bases. CDR1 and CDR2 from the germline V gene are LNHDA and SQIVND (reference sequence). The CDR3 is 15 amino acids. The J segment lost 0 bases and the V segment lost 6 bases, leaving 5 bases of the junction unmatched. The CDR3 reads CASSLGTVSNQPQHF. CDR3 in DNA: TGTGCCAGTAGCCTCGGGACAGTTAGCAATCAGCCCCAGCATTTT.

The chain joins TRBV19 to TRBJ1-1; 8 bases agree with TRBD1. The CDR3 runs to 16 residues. Trimming cost V 7 bases and J 4 bases; bases outside gene matches: 14. CDR1 LNHDA and CDR2 SQIVND come from the germline V gene (reference sequence). CDR3 residues: CASTIDTGGYRTEAFF. CDR3 bases: TGTGCCAGTACCATCGACACAGGGGGGTATCGCACTGAAGCTTTCTTT.

The V call is TRBV7-9, the J call TRBJ1-1, with 7 positions matching TRBD1. CDR1 is SEHNR and CDR2 is FQNEAQ in the germline V gene (reference sequence). The CDR3 spans 17 residues. V gave up 5 bases and J gave up 4 bases; unmatched junction bases: 16. CDR3 residues: CASSPPTSQGLFTEAFF. The CDR3 nucleotides are TGTGCCAGCAGCCCCCCAACCTCACAGGGGCTGTTCACTGAAGCTTTCTTT. The variable domain in full, completed from reference TRBV7-9 and TRBJ1-1, reads DTGVSQNPRHKITKRGQNVTFRCDPISEHNRLYWYRQTLGQGPEFLTYFQNEAQLEKSRLLSDRFSAERPKGSFSTLEIQRTEQGDSAMYLCASSPPTSQGLFTEAFFGQGTRLTVV.

This chain links TRBV29-1 with TRBJ1-1; perhaps TRBD1 as D (5 bases). The CDR3 consists of 18 residues. Germline V gene data show CDR1 as SQVTM and CDR2 as ANQGSEA. V dropped 1 base and J dropped 6 bases, with 27 bases sitting between them. The CDR3 bases are TGCAGCGTTGAAGCTCGGAGCCACCCGGGGGACCTGGGGGCTGAAGCTTTCTTT. Protein: CSVEARSHPGDLGAEAFF.

The chain has TRBV9 and TRBJ2-5; the match to TRBD2 covers 14 bases. CDR1 and CDR2 from the germline V gene are SGDLS and YYNGEE. The length of the CDR3 is 19 residues. After removal of 3 bases from V and 1 base from J, the junction contained 11 bases not matched to a gene. The CDR3 here is CASSGGLAGASASQETQYF. In DNA form, the CDR3 reads TGTGCCAGCAGCGGGGGACTAGCGGGGGCCTCAGCCAGCCAAGAGACCCAGTACTTC.

This chain links TRBV6-5 with TRBJ1-1, with TRBD1 matching 7 bases. The trim removed 5 bases at V and 1 base at J, leaving 4 bases unmatched. This CDR3 spans 14 amino acids. Germline V gene data show CDR1 as MNHEY and CDR2 as SVGAGI. The CDR3 is CASSKWTGNTEAFF. CDR3 nucleotides: TGTGCCAGCAGTAAATGGACAGGGAACACTGAAGCTTTCTTT.

The V gene is TRBV29-1, the J gene TRBJ1-2; TRBD1 aligns across 7 bases. V dropped 4 bases and J dropped 2; count of bases not matched to a gene: 4. Germline V gene sequence: CDR1 SQVTM, CDR2 ANQGSEA. CDR3 length equals 13 residues. CDR3 in amino acids: CSVGQGENYGYTF. The CDR3 DNA reads as TGCAGCGTTGGACAGGGTGAAAACTATGGCTACACCTTC. Using reference TRBV29-1 and TRBJ1-2 for the parts outside the CDR3, the full variable domain is SAVISQKPSRDICQRGTSLTIQCQVDSQVTMMFWYRQQPGQSLTLIATANQGSEATYESGFVIDKFPISRPNLTFSTLTVSNMSPEDSSIYLCSVGQGENYGYTFGSGTRLTVV.

The chain links TRBV19 to TRBJ2-3; tentative D call: TRBD2 (5 bases). This CDR3 has 14 residues. V lost 3 bases and J 2 bases, leaving 9 bases between the germline ends. Germline CDR1 is LNHDA and CDR2 is SQIVND (reference sequence). Here the CDR3 reads CASSMDFSTDTQYF. In nucleotides, the CDR3 is TGTGCCAGTAGTATGGACTTTTCCACAGATACGCAGTATTTT.

As DNA, the CDR3 is TGCGCCAGCAGCTGGAGGGGGCAGGTGGAGGGGAGGAACACTGAAGCTTTCTTT. Translation: CASSWRGQVEGRNTEAFF. The chain links TRBV5-1 to TRBJ1-1, with TRBD1 identical over 7 bases. Germline assignment: CDR1 SGHRS and CDR2 YFSETQ. J gave up 1 base and V 3 bases, and 15 bases lay outside the gene matches. The CDR3 contains 18 residues. Full variable domain (outside the CDR3, taken from reference TRBV5-1 and TRBJ1-1): KAGVTQTPRYLIKTRGQQVTLSCSPISGHRSVSWYQQTPGQGLQFLFEYFSETQRNKGNFPGRFSGRQFSNSRSEMNVSTLELGDSALYLCASSWRGQVEGRNTEAFFGQGTRLTVV.

Here the CDR3 DNA reads TGTGCCAGCAGCTCCGGGACAGGGGACGGCTACACCTTC. Translated: CASSSGTGDGYTF. V and J are TRBV7-3 and TRBJ1-2, with 10 bases aligning to TRBD1. The ends lost 4 bases at V and 8 bases at J; junction bases unmatched: 4. The germline V gene encodes CDR1 SGHTA and CDR2 FQGTGA. This CDR3 has 13 amino acids.

The CDR3 region has the DNA TGTGCCAGTAGTGCGGGACAGTCCTACGAGCAGTACTTC. This encodes CASSAGQSYEQYF. The rearrangement uses TRBV19 and TRBJ2-7; a weak D match, TRBD1 (7 bases). The CDR3 extends over 13 amino acids. Germline V gives CDR1 LNHDA, CDR2 SQIVND (reference sequence). V was clipped by 5 bases and J by 1 base, with 9 bases between them.

This chain connects TRBV7-2 to TRBJ2-2, with D tentatively TRBD2 (6 bases). In germline, CDR1 is SGHTA, CDR2 FQGNSA. The CDR3 is 15 amino acids. V was shortened by 1 base and J by 1 base, with 7 bases between the two germline ends. The CDR3 loop reads CASSLVGGNTGELFF. The CDR3 coding sequence is TGTGCCAGCAGCTTAGTGGGGGGGAACACCGGGGAGCTGTTTTTT.

The gene calls are TRBV6-5 and TRBJ2-7; possibly TRBD1 for D (6 bases). Deletions cut 6 bases from V and 0 bases from J, with 12 bases between. CDR1 is MNHEY, CDR2 SVGAGI, per germline. This CDR3 spans 14 amino acids. CDR3 nucleotides: TGTGCCAGCAGCCGGACAGTTTCCTCCTACGAGCAGTACTTC. It encodes CASSRTVSSYEQYF.

The rearrangement joins TRBV15 to TRBJ2-7, with D possibly being TRBD2 (6 bases). V gave up 5 bases and J gave up 7 bases, with 21 bases separating them. The V gene's germline CDR1 is LNHNV and CDR2 YYDKDF (reference sequence). This CDR3 is built from 15 residues. The DNA for the CDR3 is TGTGCCACCAGCGGCTGGGACGGGAGTGGGGGGGAGCAGTACTTC. It yields the protein CATSGWDGSGGEQYF.

The V gene is TRBV30, the J gene TRBJ1-1; 12 positions match TRBD1. The CDR3 is 15 amino acids. After removal of 4 bases from V and 5 bases from J, the junction contained 8 bases not matched to a gene. Germline CDR1 GTSNPN, CDR2 SVGIG (reference sequence). The CDR3 DNA reads as TGTGCCTGGACCGTGGGACAGGGGGCCTGGACTGAAGCTTTCTTT. It translates to CAWTVGQGAWTEAFF.